This T cell receptor (beta chain) was found in a study of beta chain features in type 1 diabetes. As every portion of the isolated RNA was reverse transcribed, the sequencing read expressed TCRB transcripts. The table came from immunoSEQ multiplex PCR; TCRdb's copy has only in-frame clones and leaves some out. The sample lists around 240,000 clones, about 63% seen once, with about 0.05% in the top ten. This clone showed up just a few times. Its cognate antigen is unknown. General study results and limits: TCRB CDR3 length was moderately but significantly reduced in all four CD4+ subsets of Type 1 diabetes patients.

Between the trimmed V and J ends, which lost 5 bases and 7 bases, there was a span of 11 bases. CDR3 length: 11 amino acids. Germline CDR1 and CDR2: SQVTM and ANQGSEA. J is TRBJ2-5 and V is TRBV29-1; weak D call: TRBD2 (7 bases). This TCR derives from a man between 25 and 39 years old in good health. The sequencing input was naive CD4+ T cells from blood. The CDR3 nucleotides read TGCAGCGTTAGGGAGGGGGGGACCCAGTACTTC. Its protein is CSVREGGTQYF.